This is a list of T cell receptor beta chains from one sample in a study of T cells after posttransplantation cyclophosphamide. Produced via immunoSEQ multiplex PCR; TCRdb's table is partial and in-frame only. This sample has about 15,000 clones; about 90% occur once, and the top ten carry more than 0.45%. Sequenced here: CD4+ T cells sorted from blood, sampled after allogeneic stem cell transplant with posttransplant cyclophosphamide. These receptors were collected from a male patient aged 55 to 69 who received an allogeneic stem cell transplant from a related donor and was CMV-positive. Some T cells here may be from the graft donor. Each CDR3 is given with its conserved first and last residue. D genes are given only for firm matches.

TRBJ2-1 | TRBD2 | TRBV6-6 | CASSPGLAAYNEQFF | TGTGCCAGCAGTCCGGGACTAGCGGCTTACAATGAGCAGTTCTTC
TRBJ1-2 | TRBD1 | TRBV4-3 | CASSQGSTGIFGYTF | TGCGCCAGCAGCCAAGGCTCGACAGGGATTTTCGGCTACACCTTC
TRBJ2-6 | TRBD1 | TRBV2 | CASSADRAGTNVLTF | TGTGCCAGCAGTGCTGACAGGGCTGGGACCAACGTCCTGACTTTC
TRBJ1-1 | . | TRBV7-3 | CASSLSQNTEAFF | TGTGCCAGCAGCTTAAGTCAGAACACTGAAGCTTTCTTT
TRBJ1-1 | . | TRBV5-1 | CASSAQGMNTEAFF | TGCGCCAGCAGCGCACAGGGCATGAACACTGAAGCTTTCTTT
TRBJ1-1 | . | TRBV10-3 | CAINTGSELVGAFF | TGTGCCATCAATACAGGGTCCGAACTTGTTGGCGCTTTCTTT
TRBJ1-1 | . | TRBV18 | CASSPLQGDTEAFF | TGTGCCAGCTCACCACTACAGGGAGACACTGAAGCTTTCTTT
TRBJ1-1 | . | TRBV18 | CASSPSSSGNTEAFF | TGTGCCAGCTCACCAAGTTCTTCGGGGAACACTGAAGCTTTCTTT
TRBJ2-2 | TRBD1 | TRBV19 | CASITGTGDTGELFF | TGTGCCAGTATAACCGGGACAGGAGACACCGGGGAGCTGTTTTTT
TRBJ1-1 | TRBD1 | TRBV12-5 | CASRTGGAGEAFF | TGTGCTAGCCGAACAGGGGGCGCAGGTGAAGCTTTCTTT
TRBJ2-3 | TRBD2 | TRBV27 | CASSLAGRVADTQYF | TGTGCCAGCAGTCTCGCGGGGAGGGTAGCAGATACGCAGTATTTT
TRBJ2-3 | . | TRBV28 | CASSFNTGGGYTQYF | TGTGCCAGCAGTTTTAATACGGGGGGCGGATATACGCAGTATTTT
TRBJ2-2 | TRBD1 | TRBV9 | CASSDPDRGNTGELFF | TGTGCCAGCAGCGACCCGGACAGGGGGAACACCGGGGAGCTGTTTTTT
TRBJ2-7 | TRBD1 | TRBV6-5 | CASTYGGQGSYEQYF | TGTGCCAGCACCTACGGGGGACAGGGGAGCTACGAGCAGTACTTC
TRBJ2-1 | . | TRBV5-1 | CASILDPGYEQFF | TGCGCCAGCATCTTGGATCCAGGGTATGAGCAGTTCTTC
TRBJ2-1 | . | TRBV7-9 | CASSTDSNNEQFF | TGTGCCAGCAGCACAGACAGCAACAATGAGCAGTTCTTC
TRBJ2-1 | TRBD1 | TRBV5-8 | CASSEDRGLSYNEQFF | TGTGCCAGCAGCGAAGACAGGGGGCTCTCCTACAATGAGCAGTTCTTC
TRBJ1-4 | . | TRBV19 | CASRRRQRATNEKLFF | TGTGCCAGTAGGAGGAGACAGCGTGCAACTAATGAAAAACTGTTTTTT
TRBJ2-5 | . | TRBV7-2 | CASSLPGVETQYF | TGTGCCAGCAGCCTACCCGGGGTGGAGACCCAGTACTTC
TRBJ2-1 | . | TRBV7-2 | CASSLAGGRNEQFF | TGTGCCAGCAGCTTAGCGGGGGGGCGAAATGAGCAGTTCTTC
TRBJ1-3 | . | TRBV7-2 | CASSEQISGNTIYF | TGTGCCAGCAGCGAACAGATATCTGGAAACACCATATATTTT
TRBJ2-7 | TRBD1 | TRBV7-9 | CASSLALGTAYEQYF | TGTGCCAGCAGCTTAGCGTTAGGGACAGCATACGAGCAGTACTTC
TRBJ2-3 | TRBD2 | TRBV4-3 | CASSRGLSGITDTQYF | TGCGCCAGCAGCCGAGGGCTTAGCGGGATCACAGATACGCAGTATTTT
TRBJ1-2 | TRBD1 | TRBV4-2 | CASSPGTGNGYTF | TGTGCCAGCAGTCCCGGGACAGGGAACGGCTACACCTTC